The 14 T cell receptor beta chains in this list originate from one sample, sequenced in a study of cytomegalovirus exposure and HLA in healthy donors. PCR amplification relied on 60 Vbeta primers (plus 13 Jbeta primers). Using immunoSEQ multiplex PCR, the repertoire was profiled, and TCRdb retains in-frame clones only, with some absent. The sample consists of roughly 200,000 clones, approximately 79% of them appearing once. The sample taken for sequencing was PBMCs. These receptors were obtained from a woman younger than 45 in good health and CMV-seropositive.

This clone occurred a few times. V and J are TRBV5-6 and TRBJ2-7, with D uncertain. Germline V gives CDR1 SGHDT, CDR2 YYEEEE. V lost 1 base to trimming and J lost 1 base, with 3 bases between them. This CDR3 comprises 12 residues. CDR3 nucleotides: TGTGCCAGCAGCTTGTTATCCTACGAGCAGTACTTC. As protein: CASSLLSYEQYF. The full variable domain, rest sourced from reference TRBV5-6 and TRBJ2-7, is DAGVTQSPTHLIKTRGQQVTLRCSPKSGHDTVSWYQQALGQGPQFIFQYYEEEERQRGNFPDRFSGHQFPNYSSELNVNALLLGDSALYLCASSLLSYEQYFGPGTRLTVT.

The V and J genes are TRBV19 and TRBJ1-3; 9 positions agree with TRBD1. The CDR3 covers 16 residues. V lost 7 bases to trimming and J lost 2 bases; unmatched junction nucleotides: 9. CDR1 and CDR2 from the germline V gene are LNHDA and SQIVND (reference sequence). DNA for the CDR3: TGTGCCAGTACCTACTCATGGGACAGGGCTGGAAACACCATATATTTT. The encoded protein is CASTYSWDRAGNTIYF.

V gene TRBV6-1 combines with J gene TRBJ1-2; D may be TRBD1 (6 bases). CDR3 length equals 15 residues. Trimming stripped 6 bases from V and 5 bases from J, with 19 bases between. Germline loops: CDR1 MNHNS, CDR2 SASEGT. As DNA, the CDR3 is TGTGCCAGCAGAACCCAAGGGACACCCGGATATGGCTACACCTTC. Translation gives CASRTQGTPGYGYTF.

V usage is TRBV4-3 and J usage is TRBJ2-3; D is undetermined. Germline CDR1 LGHNA, CDR2 YSLEER. The CDR3 length is 18 residues. V lost 0 bases, J lost 4 bases, and 20 bases lay in between. DNA for the CDR3: TGCGCCAGCAGCCAAGATAGGCCGGGTGGAATGCTTCCAGATACGCAGTATTTT. It translates to CASSQDRPGGMLPDTQYF.

This clone has a single count. The V call is TRBV18, the J call TRBJ2-7; 12 bases agree with TRBD1. With V trimmed by 8 bases and J by 5 bases, 4 bases remained unmatched. This CDR3 is built from 13 residues. Germline-derived CDR1 and CDR2 are KGHSH and LQKENI. The CDR3 DNA reads TGTGCCAGCCGGGACAGGGGGCGTCACGAGCAGTACTTC. As protein: CASRDRGRHEQYF. Based on the CDR3 plus reference TRBV18 and TRBJ2-7, the full variable domain is NAGVMQNPRHLVRRRGQEARLRCSPMKGHSHVYWYRQLPEEGLKFMVYLQKENIIDESGMPKERFSAEFPKEGPSILRIQQVVRGDSAAYFCASRDRGRHEQYFGPGTRLTVT.

The chain couples TRBV9 to TRBJ2-5; D is ambiguous. This CDR3 spans 13 amino acids. Germline CDR1 SGDLS, CDR2 YYNGEE. Trimming took 5 bases from V and 2 from J, leaving 10 bases between them. The CDR3 reads CASSDSRQETQYF. CDR3 nucleotide sequence: TGTGCCAGCAGTGATAGTCGGCAAGAGACCCAGTACTTC. Using reference TRBV9 and TRBJ2-5 for the parts outside the CDR3, the full variable domain is DSGVTQTPKHLITATGQRVTLRCSPRSGDLSVYWYQQSLDQGLQFLIQYYNGEERAKGNILERFSAQQFPDLHSELNLSSLELGDSALYFCASSDSRQETQYFGPGTRLLVL.

The gene calls are TRBV6-6 and TRBJ1-5; possible D gene TRBD1, 5 bases. The CDR3 spans 14 residues. Germline V CDR1 and CDR2: MNHNY, SVGAGI (reference sequence). V was clipped by 8 bases and J by 9 bases, with 20 bases between them. This CDR3 is CASVTADSSMPQHF. The CDR3 DNA reads TGTGCCAGCGTTACGGCAGACAGCAGTATGCCCCAGCATTTT.

This chain connects TRBV5-1 to TRBJ1-6; D is undetermined. The CDR3 consists of 17 residues. V lost 0 bases and J lost 7, with 17 bases in between. Germline-derived CDR1 and CDR2 are SGHRS and YFSETQ. The CDR3 coding sequence is TGCGCCAGCAGCTTGGTCCCCGTTCGCGGCGGCAATTCACCCCTCCACTTT. Encoded protein: CASSLVPVRGGNSPLHF.

The V and J genes are TRBV15 and TRBJ2-3, with no clear D. The CDR3 has 14 residues. Between the trimmed V and J ends, which lost 5 bases and 1 base, there was a span of 10 bases. Germline lookup yields CDR1 LNHNV and CDR2 YYDKDF (reference sequence). CDR3 nucleotide sequence: TGTGCCACCAGCCCCCGTCGGGGCACAGATACGCAGTATTTT. It codes for CATSPRRGTDTQYF.

The count of this clone is one. CDR3 sequence (DNA): TGCAGCGCGAGACAGGGGGCAGGAGAGACCCAGTACTTC. Amino acids: CSARQGAGETQYF. The J gene is TRBJ2-5, the V gene TRBV29-1; the match to TRBD1 covers 10 bases. This CDR3 is 13 amino acids long. Per the germline V gene, CDR1 is SQVTM and CDR2 is ANQGSEA. V lost 7 bases to trimming and J lost 4 bases; unmatched junction nucleotides: 6.

This rearrangement joins TRBV9 to TRBJ1-2; the match to TRBD1 covers 9 bases. This CDR3 is built from 18 residues. Trimming removed 0 bases from V and 3 bases from J; junction bases left unmatched: 12. CDR1 SGDLS and CDR2 YYNGEE come from the germline V gene. CDR3 region: CASSVGGGQGRLDYGYTF. The CDR3, as DNA: TGTGCCAGCAGCGTAGGAGGGGGACAGGGACGGTTAGACTATGGCTACACCTTC.

The CDR3 DNA follows: TGTGCCAGCAGTTTATTGGGTGGACAGAACACTGAAGCTTTCTTT. This translates into CASSLLGGQNTEAFF. V usage is TRBV27 and J usage is TRBJ1-1, with D possibly matching TRBD1 (5 bases). The CDR3 is 15 residues long. Germline V gene data show CDR1 as MNHEY and CDR2 as SMNVEV (reference sequence). V lost 1 base to trimming and J lost 1 base, with 10 bases between them.

J is TRBJ2-7 and V is TRBV7-2; 7 bases fit TRBD2. This CDR3 is built from 13 residues. The germline gives CDR1 SGHTA, CDR2 FQGNSA. V dropped 5 bases and J dropped 3; count of bases not matched to a gene: 4. The CDR3 here is CASSVSGGYEQYF. The CDR3 DNA is TGTGCCAGCAGCGTGTCGGGAGGCTACGAGCAGTACTTC.

The chain carries TRBV7-2 and TRBJ2-7, with 7 bases that match TRBD1. There are 15 residues in the CDR3. V shed 2 bases and J 3 bases; nucleotides not matched to a gene: 7. Per germline, CDR1 SGHTA and CDR2 FQGNSA. The CDR3 nucleotides read TGTGCCAGCAGCTTACAGTTTGACAGGGTCTACGAGCAGTACTTC. Translated, it gives CASSLQFDRVYEQYF.